The clone carrying this TCR beta chain was counted between two and nine times. Expressed TCRB transcripts were sequenced because the entire RNA isolate underwent reverse transcription. Produced via immunoSEQ multiplex PCR; TCRdb's table is partial and in-frame only. The top ten clones hold approximately 0.024% of a sample with nearly 250,000 clones, roughly 14% of them seen once. Markers CD45RO/CCR7/CD25/CD127/CD95/CD27 served to sort CD4+ naive, central memory, regulatory and stem cell-like memory cells. Sort purity for all populations was recorded as exceeding 98%. This entry is derived from a study of beta chain features in type 1 diabetes. Overall study context: Age, gender and cell yields were similar between patients and healthy donors.

The CDR3 sequence is 15 residues long. Germline assignment: CDR1 SGHNT and CDR2 YYREEE (reference sequence). Losses at the gene ends were 1 base for V and 4 bases for J; bases not matched to a gene: 2. V gene TRBV5-4 combines with J gene TRBJ2-5; 12 nucleotides line up with TRBD2. The sample taken for sequencing was naive CD4+ T cells from blood. The source is a woman in her 40s in good health. This CDR3 reads CASSLQLAGGETQYF. CDR3 nucleotides: TGTGCCAGCAGCTTGCAACTAGCGGGAGGAGAGACCCAGTACTTC.